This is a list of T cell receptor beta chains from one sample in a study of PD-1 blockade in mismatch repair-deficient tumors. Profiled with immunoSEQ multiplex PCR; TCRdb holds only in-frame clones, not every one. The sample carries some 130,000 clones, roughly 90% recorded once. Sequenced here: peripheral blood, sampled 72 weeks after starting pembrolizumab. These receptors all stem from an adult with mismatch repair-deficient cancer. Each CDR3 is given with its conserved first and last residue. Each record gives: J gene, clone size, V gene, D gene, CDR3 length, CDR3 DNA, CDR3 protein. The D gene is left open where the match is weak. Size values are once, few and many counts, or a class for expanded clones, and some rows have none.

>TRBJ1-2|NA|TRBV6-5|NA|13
TGTGCCAGCAGCGCCCGGACGGACTATGGCTACACCTTC
CASSARTDYGYTF
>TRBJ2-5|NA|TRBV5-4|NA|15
TGTGCCAGCAGCCGCAGCTCTCCCGGGCCAGAGACCCAGTACTTC
CASSRSSPGPETQYF
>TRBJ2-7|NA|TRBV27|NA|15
TGTGCCAGCAGTTCAACCGGGACGAGTCGTGGCGAGCAGTACTTC
CASSSTGTSRGEQYF
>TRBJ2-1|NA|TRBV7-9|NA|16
TGTGCCAGCAGCCCCAAAGGCGGCAGCTCCTACAATGAGCAGTTCTTC
CASSPKGGSSYNEQFF
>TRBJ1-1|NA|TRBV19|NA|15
TGTGCCAGTAGTCCGACGGCAGGGCATTACACTGAAGCTTTCTTT
CASSPTAGHYTEAFF
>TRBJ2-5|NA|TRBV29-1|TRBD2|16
TGCAGCGTGGCCGGGACTAGCGGGAGGGGCCAAGAGACCCAGTACTTC
CSVAGTSGRGQETQYF
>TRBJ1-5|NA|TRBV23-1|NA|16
TGCGCCAGCATACCGGGGCCCTACTATAGCAATCAGCCCCAGCATTTT
CASIPGPYYSNQPQHF
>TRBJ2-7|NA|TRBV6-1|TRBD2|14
TGTGCCAGCAGCGGGGACTACTTCTCCTACGAGCAGTACTTC
CASSGDYFSYEQYF
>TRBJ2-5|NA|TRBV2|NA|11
TGTGCCAGCCAACAACAAGAGACCCAGTACTTC
CASQQQETQYF
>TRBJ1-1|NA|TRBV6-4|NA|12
TGTGCCAGCAGTGACCCGAACACTGAAGCTTTCTTT
CASSDPNTEAFF
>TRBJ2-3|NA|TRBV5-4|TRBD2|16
TGTGCCAGCAGCAGGGTAGCGGGAGGCCTCACAGATACGCAGTATTTT
CASSRVAGGLTDTQYF
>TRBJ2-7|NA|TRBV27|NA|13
TGTGCCAGCAGGGCGGTGGGCTCCTACGAGCAGTACTTC
CASRAVGSYEQYF
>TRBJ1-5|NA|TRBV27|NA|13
TGTGCCAGCGGGCGACGGCGCAATCAGCCCCAGCATTTT
CASGRRRNQPQHF
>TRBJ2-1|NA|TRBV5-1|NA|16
TGCGCCAGCAGCTTGAGGTGGGGGACAAACTACAATGAGCAGTTCTTC
CASSLRWGTNYNEQFF
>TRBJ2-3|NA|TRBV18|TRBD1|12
TGTGCCAGCTCACTGGGGACAGGAACGCAGTATTTT
CASSLGTGTQYF
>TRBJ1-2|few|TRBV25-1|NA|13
TGTGCCAGCAGTGGGGGAACTATTGATGGCTACACCTTC
CASSGGTIDGYTF
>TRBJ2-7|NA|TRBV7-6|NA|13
TGTGCCAGCAGCTTAGACAATAGATGGGAGCAGTACTTC
CASSLDNRWEQYF
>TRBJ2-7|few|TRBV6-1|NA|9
TGTGCCAGCGGATACGAGCAGTACTTC
CASGYEQYF
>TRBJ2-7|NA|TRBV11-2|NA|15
TGTGCCAGCAGCTTATGGTCGGGATCAAACTACGAGCAGTACTTC
CASSLWSGSNYEQYF
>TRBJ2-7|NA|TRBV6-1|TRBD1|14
TGTGCCAGCACTGAAAGGACAGGAAGCTACGAGCAGTACTTC
CASTERTGSYEQYF
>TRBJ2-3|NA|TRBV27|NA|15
TGTGCCAGCAGCCTAGGGGTCGGGGTAGCAGATACGCAGTATTTT
CASSLGVGVADTQYF
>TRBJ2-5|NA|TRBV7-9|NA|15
TGTGCCAGCAGCTTAGTATTGAGCGTTGGAGAGACCCAGTACTTC
CASSLVLSVGETQYF
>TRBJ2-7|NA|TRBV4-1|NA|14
TGCGCCAGCAGCCCCCGTGTAGTAGGCTACGAGCAGTACTTC
CASSPRVVGYEQYF
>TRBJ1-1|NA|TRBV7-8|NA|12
TGTGCCAGCAGCCGGAGAGGGACTGAAGCTTTCTTT
CASSRRGTEAFF
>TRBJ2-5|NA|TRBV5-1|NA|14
TGCGCCAGCAGACTAGCATTGAGAGAAGAGACCCAGTACTTC
CASRLALREETQYF
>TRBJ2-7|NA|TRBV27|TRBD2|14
TGTGCCAGTAAACTAGCGGGAGAATACTACGAGCAGTACTTC
CASKLAGEYYEQYF
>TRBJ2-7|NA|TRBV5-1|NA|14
TGCGCCAGCAGCTTCGGGAGTGGCGGTTACGAGCAGTACTTC
CASSFGSGGYEQYF
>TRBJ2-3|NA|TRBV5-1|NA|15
TGCGCCAGCAGCTTGGTAGGAGCCAGCACAGATACGCAGTATTTT
CASSLVGASTDTQYF
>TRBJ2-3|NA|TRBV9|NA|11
TGTGCCAGCAGTGAAGGGTTGACGCAGTATTTT
CASSEGLTQYF
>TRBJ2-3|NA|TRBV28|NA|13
TGTGCCAGCAGTTTAGGTGGAACAGATACGCAGTATTTT
CASSLGGTDTQYF
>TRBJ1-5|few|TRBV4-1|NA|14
TGCGCCAGCAGCCTAGTCCAGGACAATCGTCCCCAGCATTTT
CASSLVQDNRPQHF
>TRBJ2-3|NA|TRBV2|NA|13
TGTGCCAGCGGGTCGACAGAGAAGAATACGCAGTATTTT
CASGSTEKNTQYF
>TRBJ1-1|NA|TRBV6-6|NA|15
TGTGCCAGCAGTTACTCGGCAGGGCCTAACACTGAAGCTTTCTTT
CASSYSAGPNTEAFF
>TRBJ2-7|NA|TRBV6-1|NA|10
TGTGCCAGCAGATTATACGAGCAGTACTTC
CASRLYEQYF
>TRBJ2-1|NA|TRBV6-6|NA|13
TGTGCCAGCAGTTTGAGTGACTACAATGAGCAGTTCTTC
CASSLSDYNEQFF
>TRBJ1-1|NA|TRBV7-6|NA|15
TGTGCCAGCAGCAGGGCTCCGGGACCCCACACTGAAGCTTTCTTT
CASSRAPGPHTEAFF
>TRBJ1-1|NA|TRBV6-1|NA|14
TGTGCCAGCAGTGAAGTGAACCTGAACACTGAAGCTTTCTTT
CASSEVNLNTEAFF
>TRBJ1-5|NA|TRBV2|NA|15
TGTGCCAGCAGTGGGTGGGGGTCACAGGATCAGCCCCAGCATTTT
CASSGWGSQDQPQHF
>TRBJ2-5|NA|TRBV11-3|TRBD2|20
TGTGCCAGCAGCTTAGACGTTTCCGTTATTGGACTAGCGGACCAAGAGACCCAGTACTTC
CASSLDVSVIGLADQETQYF
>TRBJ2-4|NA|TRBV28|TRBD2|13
TGTGCCAGCACCCGGCGCGGGAGGGACATTCAGTACTTC
CASTRRGRDIQYF
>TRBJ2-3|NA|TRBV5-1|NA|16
TGCGCCAGCAGCCTGACCGGGGGACCCCCTACAGATACGCAGTATTTT
CASSLTGGPPTDTQYF
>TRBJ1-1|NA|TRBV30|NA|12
TGTGCCTGGAGTGTACGAATCACTGAAGCTTTCTTT
CAWSVRITEAFF
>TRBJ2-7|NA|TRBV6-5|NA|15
TGTGCCAGCAGTTACCTCCAGGGAGAGAACTACGAGCAGTACTTC
CASSYLQGENYEQYF
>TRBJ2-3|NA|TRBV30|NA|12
TGTGCCTGGACCCTTAGCACAGATACGCAGTATTTT
CAWTLSTDTQYF
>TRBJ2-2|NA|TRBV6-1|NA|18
TGTGCCAGCAGTGAAGGGTACCCCACCCACCGCGTTCGGGGGGAGCTGTTTTTT
CASSEGYPTHRVRGELFF
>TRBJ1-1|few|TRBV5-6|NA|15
TGTGCCAGCAGCTTGTATGGGGGACCGAGGACTGAAGCTTTCTTT
CASSLYGGPRTEAFF
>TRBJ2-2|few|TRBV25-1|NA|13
TGTGCCAGCAGTGAAGGGGACACCGGGGAGCTGTTTTTT
CASSEGDTGELFF
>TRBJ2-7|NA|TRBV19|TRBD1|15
TGTGCCAGTAGTGTGACAGGGCGAGATATGTACGAGCAGTACTTC
CASSVTGRDMYEQYF
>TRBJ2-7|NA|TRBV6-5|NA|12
TGTGCCAGCAGCCTCACCGCCTACGAGCAGTACTTC
CASSLTAYEQYF
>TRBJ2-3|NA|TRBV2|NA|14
TGTGCCAGCAGTGAAGGAGGTACACGAGATACGCAGTATTTT
CASSEGGTRDTQYF
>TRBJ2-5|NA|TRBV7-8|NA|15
TGTGCCAGCAGCTTAGTCGCGTCAGAACAAGAGACCCAGTACTTC
CASSLVASEQETQYF
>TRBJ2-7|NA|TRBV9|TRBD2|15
TGTGCCAGCAGCGTAGCTGGTACCGGGAGGGACGAGCAGTACTTC
CASSVAGTGRDEQYF
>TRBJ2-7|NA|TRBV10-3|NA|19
TGTGCCATCAGTGAGTCTCGCACCCTCGCGGGGAAGACGTCCTACGAGCAGTACTTC
CAISESRTLAGKTSYEQYF
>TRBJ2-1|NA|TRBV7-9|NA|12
TGTGCCAGCAGCTTAGACAATGATGAGCAGTTCTTC
CASSLDNDEQFF
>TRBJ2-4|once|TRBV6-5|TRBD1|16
TGTGCCAGCAGTTATTCCGGACAGGCCCTTTGGGGCATTCAGTACTTC
CASSYSGQALWGIQYF